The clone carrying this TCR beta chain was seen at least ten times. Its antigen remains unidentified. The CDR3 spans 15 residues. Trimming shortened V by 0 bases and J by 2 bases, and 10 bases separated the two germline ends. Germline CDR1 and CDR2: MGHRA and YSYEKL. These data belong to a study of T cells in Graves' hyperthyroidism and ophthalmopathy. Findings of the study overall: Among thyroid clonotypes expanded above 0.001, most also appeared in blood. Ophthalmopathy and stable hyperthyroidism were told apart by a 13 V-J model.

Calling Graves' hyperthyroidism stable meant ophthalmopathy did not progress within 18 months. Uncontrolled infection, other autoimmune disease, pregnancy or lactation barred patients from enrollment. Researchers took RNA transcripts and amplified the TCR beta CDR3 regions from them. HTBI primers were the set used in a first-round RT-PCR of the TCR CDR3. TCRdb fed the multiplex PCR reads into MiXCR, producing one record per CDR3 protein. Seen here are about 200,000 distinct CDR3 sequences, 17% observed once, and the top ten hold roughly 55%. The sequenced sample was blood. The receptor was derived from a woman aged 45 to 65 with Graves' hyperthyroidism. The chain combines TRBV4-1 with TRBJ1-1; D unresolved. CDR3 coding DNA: TGCGCCAGCAGCCAAGATAGGCAGATAAACACTGAAGCTTTCTTT. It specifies CASSQDRQINTEAFF.